The entry that follows covers one T cell receptor beta chain sequence. These data are taken from a study of blood T cell repertoires in COVID-19. Study details: COVID-19 samples collected from the United States, Italy and Spain covered acute and convalescent phases. T cells, B-cell-depleted T cells, or PBMCs provided the cDNA or gDNA that served as material.

Data came from immunoSEQ multiplex PCR; TCRdb stores just in-frame clones and leaves some out. The sample yields about 160,000 clones, about four fifths seen once. The sequencing sample was made of peripheral blood. This receptor was obtained from a man aged 40-49 years who had recovered from COVID-19.

The DNA of the CDR3 is TGTGCCAGCAGCAGGACAGAAGAGACCCAGTACTTC. Its protein product is CASSRTEETQYF. V and J are TRBV7-9 and TRBJ2-5; D may be TRBD1 (6 bases). V was trimmed by 5 bases and J by 3 bases, leaving 7 bases between them. The CDR3 loop spans 12 amino acids. CDR1 and CDR2 from the germline V gene are SEHNR and FQNEAQ (reference sequence).